A selection of T cell receptor beta chains follows, all from one sample in a study of early T cells in non-severe SARS-CoV-2 infection. Using its own MiXCR run on the 5' RACE reads, TCRdb lists one record per CDR3 protein. The table lists 55,000 to 75,000 distinct CDR3 sequences, approximately 11% of them singletons. Sample: whole blood. These receptors all come from an adult who was a healthcare worker with PCR-confirmed SARS-CoV-2 infection or an uninfected control (not recorded which). Both conserved end residues are part of each CDR3. The order of the fields is J gene, V gene, clone size, D gene, CDR3 DNA, CDR3 protein. The D gene is left open where the match is weak. Clone size is shown for a subset of rows, as once, few, many or a class of expanded clone.

>TRBJ2-2|TRBV10-3|few|.
TGTGCCATCAGTGAGTTAAGGACATACACCGGGGAGCTGTTTTTT
CAISELRTYTGELFF
>TRBJ1-4|TRBV12-3/TRBV12-4|few|.
TGTGCCAGCAGTTTATCGACTAATGAAAAACTGTTTTTT
CASSLSTNEKLFF
>TRBJ2-5|TRBV11-2|few|.
TGTACTACAGCAAAAGGAAACCAAGAGACCCAGTACTTC
CTTAKGNQETQYF
>TRBJ2-3|TRBV7-8|many|TRBD2
TGTGCCAGCAGCTTAGGACTAGCTATCGATACGCAGTATTTT
CASSLGLAIDTQYF
>TRBJ2-7|TRBV7-2|.|.
TGTGCCAGCAGCTTCCGGGACACTGGCGAGCAGTACTTC
CASSFRDTGEQYF
>TRBJ2-7|TRBV11-2|many|TRBD1
TGTGCCAGCAGCCAACAGGGGGCCCTTATTGAGCAGTACTTC
CASSQQGALIEQYF
>TRBJ2-7|TRBV13|.|.
TGTGCCAGCAGCTCCTTGGGGGAACGATCCTACGAGCAGTACTTC
CASSSLGERSYEQYF
>TRBJ1-6|TRBV28|.|TRBD1
TGTGCCAGCAGTAACGTCCCGGGACAGGGGATTAATTCACCCCTCCACTTT
CASSNVPGQGINSPLHF
>TRBJ1-1|TRBV27|many|.
TGTGCCAGCAGTCTAGCCAGGATGAACACTGAAGCTTTCTTT
CASSLARMNTEAFF
>TRBJ1-5|TRBV20-1|.|.
TGCAGTGCTAGAAGTCGAGATCAGCCCCAGCATTTT
CSARSRDQPQHF
>TRBJ1-1|TRBV5-6|.|.
TGTGCCAGCAGCCCTCGGACCTCGGGGAACACTGAAGCTTTCTTT
CASSPRTSGNTEAFF
>TRBJ2-2|TRBV20-1|many|TRBD2
TGCAGTGCTAGAGCACTAGCGGGAGTCATCGGGGAGCTGTTTTTT
CSARALAGVIGELFF
>TRBJ2-5|TRBV18|many|.
TGTGCCAGCTCACCAATGGAGACCCAGTACTTC
CASSPMETQYF
>TRBJ2-7|TRBV28|.|.
TGTGCCAGCAGTTTGATAGGGAGCTCCTACGAGCAGAACTTC
CASSLIGSSYEQNF
>TRBJ2-1|TRBV29-1|many|TRBD1
TGCAGCGTCCCAGGACAGGGATACAATGAGCAGTTCTTC
CSVPGQGYNEQFF
>TRBJ2-1|TRBV7-6|.|.
TGTGCCAGCAGCTTAACGTTAGGTGAGCAGTTCTTC
CASSLTLGEQFF
>TRBJ2-1|TRBV20-1|.|TRBD2
TGCAGTGCGACGGAACTCCTAGCGGGAGGGTACAATGAGCAGTTCTTC
CSATELLAGGYNEQFF
>TRBJ2-2|TRBV3-1|.|TRBD1
TGTGCCAGCACCCGGGACAGTAACACCGGGGAGCTGTTTTTT
CASTRDSNTGELFF
>TRBJ2-1|TRBV4-1|few|TRBD1
TGCGCCAGCAGCCCTCGGACAGGGGGTTTGGGCAATGAGCAGTTCTTC
CASSPRTGGLGNEQFF
>TRBJ1-5|TRBV9|many|TRBD1
TGTGCCAGCAGCGCCGGGACAGGGGCCAATCAGCCCCAGCATTTT
CASSAGTGANQPQHF
>TRBJ2-5|TRBV6-2/TRBV6-3|.|TRBD2
TGTGCCAGCACCCTACTAGCGGGAGCGAGAAAGACCCAGTACTTC
CASTLLAGARKTQYF
>TRBJ1-6|TRBV6-1|many|TRBD1
TGTGCCAGCGAACAGGGGATCGGTTCACCCCTCCACTTT
CASEQGIGSPLHF
>TRBJ1-5|TRBV5-4|.|.
TGTGCCAGCAGCTTGGCCGGTGGGGATCAGCCCCAGCATTTT
CASSLAGGDQPQHF